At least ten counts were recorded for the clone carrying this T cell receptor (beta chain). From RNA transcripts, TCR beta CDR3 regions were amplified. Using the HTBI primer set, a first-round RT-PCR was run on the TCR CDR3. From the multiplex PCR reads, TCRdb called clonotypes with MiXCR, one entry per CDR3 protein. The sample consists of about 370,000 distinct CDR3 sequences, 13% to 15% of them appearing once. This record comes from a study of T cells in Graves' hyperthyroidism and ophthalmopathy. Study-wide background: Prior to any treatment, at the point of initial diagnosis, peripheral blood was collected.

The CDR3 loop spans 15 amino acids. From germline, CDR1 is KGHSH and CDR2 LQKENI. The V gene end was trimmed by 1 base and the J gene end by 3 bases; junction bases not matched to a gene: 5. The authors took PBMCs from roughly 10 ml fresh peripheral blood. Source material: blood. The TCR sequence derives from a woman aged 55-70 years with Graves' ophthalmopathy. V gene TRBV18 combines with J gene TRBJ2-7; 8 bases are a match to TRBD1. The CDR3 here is CASSPQTGALYEQYF. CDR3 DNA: TGTGCCAGCTCACCACAGACAGGGGCGCTCTACGAGCAGTACTTC.